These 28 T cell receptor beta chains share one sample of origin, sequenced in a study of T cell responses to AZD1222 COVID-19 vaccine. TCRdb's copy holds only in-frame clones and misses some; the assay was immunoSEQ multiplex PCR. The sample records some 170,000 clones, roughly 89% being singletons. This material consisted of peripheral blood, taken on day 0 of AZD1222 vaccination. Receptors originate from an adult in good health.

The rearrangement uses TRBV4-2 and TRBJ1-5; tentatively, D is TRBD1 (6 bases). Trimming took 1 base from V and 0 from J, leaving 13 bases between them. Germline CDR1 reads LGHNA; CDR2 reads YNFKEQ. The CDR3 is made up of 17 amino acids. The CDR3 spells CASSQVGTSLSNQPQHF. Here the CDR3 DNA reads TGTGCCAGCAGCCAAGTTGGGACATCCCTTAGCAATCAGCCCCAGCATTTT.

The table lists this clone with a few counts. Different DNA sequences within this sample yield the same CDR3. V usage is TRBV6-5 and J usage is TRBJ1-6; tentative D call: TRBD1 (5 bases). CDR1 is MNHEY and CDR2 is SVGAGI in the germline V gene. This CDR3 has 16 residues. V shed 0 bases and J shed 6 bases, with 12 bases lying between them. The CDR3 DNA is TGTGCCAGCAGTTACTCGGGGCAGGGCTCTAATTCACCCCTCCACTTT. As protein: CASSYSGQGSNSPLHF.

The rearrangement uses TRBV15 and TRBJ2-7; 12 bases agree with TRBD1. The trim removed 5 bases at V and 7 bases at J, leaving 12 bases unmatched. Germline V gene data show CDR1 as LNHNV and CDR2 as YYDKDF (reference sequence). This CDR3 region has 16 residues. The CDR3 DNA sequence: TGTGCCACCAGCCCGGGATCCCGGGACAGGGGGCAGGAGCAGTACGTC. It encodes CATSPGSRDRGQEQYV.

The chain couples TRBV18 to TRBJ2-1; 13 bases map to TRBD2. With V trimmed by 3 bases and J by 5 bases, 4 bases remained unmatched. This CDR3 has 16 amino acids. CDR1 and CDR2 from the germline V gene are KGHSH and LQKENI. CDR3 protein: CASSPGLAGVNNEQFF. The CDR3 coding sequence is TGTGCCAGCTCACCCGGACTAGCGGGAGTCAACAATGAGCAGTTCTTC.

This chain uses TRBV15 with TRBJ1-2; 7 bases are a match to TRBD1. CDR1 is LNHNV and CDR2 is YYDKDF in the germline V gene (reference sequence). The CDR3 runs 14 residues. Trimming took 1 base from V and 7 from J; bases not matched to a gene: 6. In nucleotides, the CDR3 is TGTGCCACCAGCAGAGGATCGGACAGGATTGGCTACACCTTC. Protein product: CATSRGSDRIGYTF.

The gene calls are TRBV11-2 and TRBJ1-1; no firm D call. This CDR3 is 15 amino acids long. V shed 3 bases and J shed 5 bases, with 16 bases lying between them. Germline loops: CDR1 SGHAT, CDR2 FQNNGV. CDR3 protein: CASSLGGGDRTEAFF. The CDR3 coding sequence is TGTGCCAGCAGCTTGGGAGGTGGGGATAGGACTGAAGCTTTCTTT.

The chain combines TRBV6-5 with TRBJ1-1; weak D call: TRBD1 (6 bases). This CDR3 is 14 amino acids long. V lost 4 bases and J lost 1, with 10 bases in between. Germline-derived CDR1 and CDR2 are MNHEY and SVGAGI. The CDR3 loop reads CASSLLTGNTEAFF. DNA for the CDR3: TGTGCCAGCAGTTTACTGACAGGGAACACTGAAGCTTTCTTT.

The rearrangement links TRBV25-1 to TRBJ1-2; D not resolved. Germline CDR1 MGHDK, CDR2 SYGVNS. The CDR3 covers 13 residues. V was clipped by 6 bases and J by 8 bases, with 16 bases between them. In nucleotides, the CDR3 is TGTGCCAGCAGAAGATTGTCGGAGCGCGGCTACACCTTC. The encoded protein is CASRRLSERGYTF.

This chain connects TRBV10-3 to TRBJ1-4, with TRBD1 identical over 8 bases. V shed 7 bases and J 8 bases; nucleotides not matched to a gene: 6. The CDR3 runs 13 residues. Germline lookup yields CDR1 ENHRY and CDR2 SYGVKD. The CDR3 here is CAITSGTGEKLFF. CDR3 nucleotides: TGTGCCATCACATCCGGGACAGGAGAAAAACTGTTTTTT.

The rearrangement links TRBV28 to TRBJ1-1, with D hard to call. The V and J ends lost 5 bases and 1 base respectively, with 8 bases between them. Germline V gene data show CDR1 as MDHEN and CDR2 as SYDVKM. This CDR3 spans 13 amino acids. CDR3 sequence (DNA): TGTGCCAGCAGTCCGTCGGGGAACACTGAAGCTTTCTTT. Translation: CASSPSGNTEAFF.

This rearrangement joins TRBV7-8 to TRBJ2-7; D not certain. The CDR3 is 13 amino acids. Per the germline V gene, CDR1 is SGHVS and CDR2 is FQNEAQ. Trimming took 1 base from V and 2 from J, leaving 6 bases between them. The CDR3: CASSLVSPYEQYV. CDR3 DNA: TGTGCCAGCAGCTTAGTGTCCCCCTACGAGCAGTACGTC.

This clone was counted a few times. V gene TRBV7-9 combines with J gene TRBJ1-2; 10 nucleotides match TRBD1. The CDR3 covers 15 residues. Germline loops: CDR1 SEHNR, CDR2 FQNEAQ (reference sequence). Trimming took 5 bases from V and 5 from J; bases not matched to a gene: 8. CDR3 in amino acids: CASSNRDRGMYGYTF. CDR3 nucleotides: TGTGCCAGCAGCAACCGGGACAGGGGCATGTATGGCTACACCTTC.

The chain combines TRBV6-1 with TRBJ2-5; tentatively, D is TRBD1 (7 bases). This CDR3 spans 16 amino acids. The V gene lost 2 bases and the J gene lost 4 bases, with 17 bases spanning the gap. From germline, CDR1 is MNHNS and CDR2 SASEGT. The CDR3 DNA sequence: TGTGCCAGCAGTGAAATTAGAGGAGGGGGCGGAGAGACCCAGTACTTC. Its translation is CASSEIRGGGGETQYF.

CDR3 region: CASSLIAGRTGELFF. The DNA of the CDR3 is TGTGCCAGCAGCTTGATCGCAGGGCGGACCGGGGAGCTGTTTTTT. V is TRBV7-8 and J is TRBJ2-2; the D gene is possibly TRBD1 (5 bases). The ends were cut back, 3 bases at V and 5 bases at J, with 13 bases in the middle. This CDR3 has 15 amino acids. Germline-derived CDR1 and CDR2 are SGHVS and FQNEAQ.

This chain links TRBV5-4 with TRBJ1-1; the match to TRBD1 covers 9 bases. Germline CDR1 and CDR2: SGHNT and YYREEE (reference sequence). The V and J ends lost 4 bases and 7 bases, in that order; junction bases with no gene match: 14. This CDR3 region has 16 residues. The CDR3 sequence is CASSRTGEVKGSEAFF. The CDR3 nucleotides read TGTGCCAGCAGCAGGACAGGGGAGGTCAAGGGCAGTGAAGCTTTCTTT.

CDR3 bases: TGCGCCAGCAGCCTCGGACGGGGAAGGGATCAGCCCCAGCATTTT. It yields the protein CASSLGRGRDQPQHF. The chain links TRBV10-2 to TRBJ1-5; the D is unclear. CDR1 is WSHSY and CDR2 is SAAADI in the germline V gene. V lost 6 bases and J lost 5, with 17 bases in between. The length of the CDR3 is 15 residues.

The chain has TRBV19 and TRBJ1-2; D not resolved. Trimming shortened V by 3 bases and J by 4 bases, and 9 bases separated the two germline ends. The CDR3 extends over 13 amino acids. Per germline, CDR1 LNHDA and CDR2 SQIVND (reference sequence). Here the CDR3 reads CASSIAASYGYTF. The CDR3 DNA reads TGTGCCAGTAGTATCGCTGCGTCCTATGGCTACACCTTC.

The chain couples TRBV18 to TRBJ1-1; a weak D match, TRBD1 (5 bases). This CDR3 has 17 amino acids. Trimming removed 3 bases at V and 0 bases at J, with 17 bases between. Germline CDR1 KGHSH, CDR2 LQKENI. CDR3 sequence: CASSPQAAGHMNTEAFF. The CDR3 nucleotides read TGTGCCAGCTCACCCCAGGCAGCAGGGCACATGAACACTGAAGCTTTCTTT. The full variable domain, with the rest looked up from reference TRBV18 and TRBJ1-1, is NAGVMQNPRHLVRRRGQEARLRCSPMKGHSHVYWYRQLPEEGLKFMVYLQKENIIDESGMPKERFSAEFPKEGPSILRIQQVVRGDSAAYFCASSPQAAGHMNTEAFFGQGTRLTVV.

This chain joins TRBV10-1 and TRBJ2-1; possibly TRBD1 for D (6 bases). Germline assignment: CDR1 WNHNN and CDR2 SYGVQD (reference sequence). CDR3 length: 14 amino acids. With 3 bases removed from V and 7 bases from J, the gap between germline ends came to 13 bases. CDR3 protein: CASSDPRQGNEQFF. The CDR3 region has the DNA TGCGCCAGCAGTGACCCCAGGCAGGGGAATGAGCAGTTCTTC.

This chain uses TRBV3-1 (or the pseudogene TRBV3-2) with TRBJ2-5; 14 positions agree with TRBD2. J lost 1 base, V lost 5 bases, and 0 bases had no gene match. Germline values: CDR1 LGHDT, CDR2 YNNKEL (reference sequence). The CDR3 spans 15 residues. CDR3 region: CASSGLAGGQETQYF. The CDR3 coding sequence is TGTGCCAGCAGCGGACTAGCGGGAGGCCAAGAGACCCAGTACTTC.

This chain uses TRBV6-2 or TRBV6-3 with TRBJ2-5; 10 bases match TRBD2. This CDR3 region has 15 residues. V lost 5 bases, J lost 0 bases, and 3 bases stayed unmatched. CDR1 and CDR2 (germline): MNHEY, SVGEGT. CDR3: CASSLAGAYQETQYF. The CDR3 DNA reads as TGTGCCAGCAGTCTAGCGGGGGCCTACCAAGAGACCCAGTACTTC.

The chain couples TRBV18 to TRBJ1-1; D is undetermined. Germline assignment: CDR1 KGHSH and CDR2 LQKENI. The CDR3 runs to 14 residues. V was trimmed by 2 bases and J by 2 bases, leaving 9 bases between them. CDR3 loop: CASSPNAENTEAFF. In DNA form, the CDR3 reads TGTGCCAGCTCACCAAACGCAGAAAACACTGAAGCTTTCTTT. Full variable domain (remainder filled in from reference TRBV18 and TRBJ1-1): NAGVMQNPRHLVRRRGQEARLRCSPMKGHSHVYWYRQLPEEGLKFMVYLQKENIIDESGMPKERFSAEFPKEGPSILRIQQVVRGDSAAYFCASSPNAENTEAFFGQGTRLTVV.

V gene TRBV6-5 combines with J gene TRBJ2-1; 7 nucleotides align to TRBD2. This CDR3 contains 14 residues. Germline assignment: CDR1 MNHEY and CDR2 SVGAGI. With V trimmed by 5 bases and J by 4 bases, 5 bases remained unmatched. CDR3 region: CASSPAGRYNEQFF. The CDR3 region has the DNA TGTGCCAGCAGTCCCGCCGGGAGGTACAATGAGCAGTTCTTC.

The CDR3 DNA reads as TGTGCCAGCAGTTACGATACAGGGGGTGGAGGCGAGCAGTACGTC. Encoded protein: CASSYDTGGGGEQYV. The chain links TRBV6-6 to TRBJ2-7; 8 positions agree with TRBD1. Looked up from germline, CDR1 is MNHNY and CDR2 is SVGAGI (reference sequence). The V segment lost 2 bases and the J segment 6 bases; nucleotides outside the gene matches: 9. The CDR3 loop spans 15 amino acids.

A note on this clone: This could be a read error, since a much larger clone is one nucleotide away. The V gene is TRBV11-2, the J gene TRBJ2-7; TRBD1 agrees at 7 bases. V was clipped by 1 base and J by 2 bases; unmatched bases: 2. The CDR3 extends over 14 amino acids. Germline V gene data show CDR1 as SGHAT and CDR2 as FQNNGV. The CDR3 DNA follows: TGTGCCAGCAGCTTAGGGACAGGTACCTACGAGCAGTACTTC. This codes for CASSLGTGTYEQYF.

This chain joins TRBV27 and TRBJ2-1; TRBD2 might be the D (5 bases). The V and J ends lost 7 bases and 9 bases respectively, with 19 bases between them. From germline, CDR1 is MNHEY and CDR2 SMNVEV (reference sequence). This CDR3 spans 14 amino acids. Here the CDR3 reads CASTPRGLGSEQFF. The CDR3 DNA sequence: TGTGCCAGCACCCCACGAGGGTTGGGGAGTGAGCAGTTCTTC.

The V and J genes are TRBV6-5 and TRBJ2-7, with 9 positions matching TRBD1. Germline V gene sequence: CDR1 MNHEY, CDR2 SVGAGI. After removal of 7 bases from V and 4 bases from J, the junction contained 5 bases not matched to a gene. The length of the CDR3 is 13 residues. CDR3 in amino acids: CASTSGTGYEQYF. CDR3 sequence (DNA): TGTGCCAGCACCTCGGGGACAGGGTACGAGCAGTACTTC.

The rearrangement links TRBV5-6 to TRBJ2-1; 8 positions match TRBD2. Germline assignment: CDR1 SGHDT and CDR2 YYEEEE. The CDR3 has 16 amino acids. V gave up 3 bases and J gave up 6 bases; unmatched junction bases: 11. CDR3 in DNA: TGTGCCAGCAGCTCCTATAAAGCGGGGGTTCGCAATGAGCAGTTCTTC. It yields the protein CASSSYKAGVRNEQFF.